A selection of T cell receptor beta chains follows, all from one sample in a study of T cell changes during pregnancy in multiple sclerosis. Profiled with immunoSEQ multiplex PCR; TCRdb holds only in-frame clones, not every one. This table holds approximately 32,000 clones, approximately 89% found once. Sequences were derived from CD8+ T cells from peripheral blood mononuclear cells, sampled in the first trimester of pregnancy. These TCRs come from a female donor with multiple sclerosis, enrolled in a pregnancy study. Both conserved end residues are part of each CDR3. D genes are given only for firm matches. Clone size is shown for a subset of rows, as once, few, many or a class of expanded clone.

.	TRBV19	TRBD1	TRBJ2-7	15	CASSIGQGASYEQYF
.	TRBV27	.	TRBJ1-2	14	CASSSSGGNYGYTF
once	TRBV21-1	.	TRBJ2-3	16	CASSNGTSGGTDTQYF
.	TRBV2	.	TRBJ2-7	14	CASIRTLGGYEQYF
.	TRBV19	.	TRBJ1-5	15	CASMRRSYSNQPQHF
.	TRBV9	.	TRBJ2-7	14	CASSVGGGTSEQYF
.	TRBV5-6	TRBD2	TRBJ2-7	18	CASSSGTSGSGPSYEQYF
.	TRBV19	TRBD1	TRBJ1-5	16	CASSIGGTGFNQPQHF
.	TRBV11-2	TRBD2	TRBJ2-7	15	CASSSRLRGDYEQYF
.	TRBV7-2	TRBD2	TRBJ2-1	14	CASHSGSRNNEQFF
.	TRBV7-9	TRBD2	TRBJ2-2	18	CASGPGTSGSQNTGELFF
.	TRBV4-1	TRBD2	TRBJ2-2	16	CASSRTTSGRAGELFF
.	TRBV25-1	.	TRBJ1-1	16	CASSEYGARGETEAFF
few	TRBV6-4	TRBD2	TRBJ2-1	16	CASSDSRVGDYHEQFF
.	TRBV6-5	.	TRBJ1-1	15	CASSYSGGANTEAFF
once	TRBV19	TRBD2	TRBJ2-3	15	CASKNLAGVADTQYF
.	TRBV6-5	.	TRBJ1-1	14	CASSSRQMNTEAFF
.	TRBV6-8	.	TRBJ2-2	14	CAIPRLACTGELFF
.	TRBV11-2	TRBD2	TRBJ2-3	15	CASSLTGGGTDTQYF
.	TRBV7-9	TRBD2	TRBJ2-5	16	CASSLDPGTMDQTQYF
.	TRBV11-2	.	TRBJ2-3	14	CASSRSRGTDTQYF
.	TRBV7-9	.	TRBJ2-7	15	CASSPGLAGADEQYF
.	TRBV6-5	TRBD2	TRBJ2-2	15	CASSRAGGGTGELFF
.	TRBV19	.	TRBJ2-3	17	CASSFRWGQAGPDTQYF
once	TRBV7-4	.	TRBJ1-1	13	CANQQSFYRGAFF
.	TRBV6-5	TRBD1	TRBJ1-2	14	CASSRGQPYYGYTF
.	TRBV4-2	.	TRBJ2-4	16	CASSTKNASVKNIQYF
few	TRBV11-2	.	TRBJ1-1	15	CASSLTREIGTEAFF
.	TRBV27	TRBD1	TRBJ2-3	16	CASSLAPGQGPDTQYF
.	TRBV6-6	TRBD1	TRBJ1-2	16	CASTKETGSWSYGYTF
.	TRBV6-5	TRBD1	TRBJ2-7	14	CASSYFQGAYEQYF
.	TRBV9	.	TRBJ2-3	17	CASSVDDAEWGTDTQYF
.	TRBV5-6	TRBD1	TRBJ2-7	14	CASSFGQGSYEQYF
.	TRBV28	TRBD1	TRBJ1-5	17	CASSFAGQGDGNQPQHF
once	TRBV9	TRBD1	TRBJ2-3	15	CASSGGQGFGDTQYF